A single sample is the source of the 28 T cell receptor beta chains below, sequenced in a study of shared clonotypes between healthy human individuals. The method was immunoSEQ multiplex PCR; TCRdb's version includes in-frame clones alone and lacks a portion of them. The table includes some 2,000,000 clones, roughly 94% detected once. Sequencing was carried out using naive CD4+ T cells sorted from blood. Sample subset: CD45RA+ positively selected. The receptors come from a man younger than 30 in good health.

V gene TRBV19 combines with J gene TRBJ1-2; possibly TRBD1 for D (5 bases). The CDR3 has 15 residues. Trimming removed 2 bases at V and 2 bases at J, with 12 bases between. Per the germline V gene, CDR1 is LNHDA and CDR2 is SQIVND (reference sequence). The CDR3 nucleotides are TGTGCCAGTAGTATATTGGCAGGGACGAACTATGGCTACACCTTC. Residues: CASSILAGTNYGYTF.

The chain employs TRBV2 and TRBJ2-7; D is unresolved. V dropped 3 bases and J dropped 0 bases, with 12 bases sitting between them. The CDR3 totals 15 residues. CDR1 SNHLY and CDR2 FYNNEI come from the germline V gene. CDR3 protein: CASSDAAVPSYEQYF. The CDR3 DNA follows: TGTGCCAGCAGTGATGCGGCAGTCCCCTCCTACGAGCAGTACTTC.

V and J are TRBV5-1 and TRBJ1-3; D gene ambiguous. The V and J ends lost 0 bases and 2 bases respectively, with 12 bases between them. Germline V CDR1 and CDR2: SGHRS, YFSETQ. The CDR3 length is 16 residues. CDR3 region: CASSLEGTDAGNTIYF. DNA for the CDR3: TGCGCCAGCAGCTTGGAGGGTACTGACGCTGGAAACACCATATATTTT.

The chain combines TRBV6-1 with TRBJ2-7; 7 bases line up with TRBD1. From germline, CDR1 is MNHNS and CDR2 SASEGT. J gave up 0 bases and V 7 bases, and 9 bases lay outside the gene matches. This CDR3 is built from 15 residues. In DNA form, the CDR3 reads TGTGCCAGCAACATACAGGGGCCGAGCTCCTACGAGCAGTACTTC. Translation gives CASNIQGPSSYEQYF.

The chain uses TRBV6-5 and TRBJ1-1; 12 bases match TRBD1. V lost 6 bases, J lost 9 bases, and 5 bases stayed unmatched. Germline V gene lookup returns CDR1 MNHEY and CDR2 SVGAGI. The CDR3 spans 13 residues. CDR3 sequence reads: CASRPRDRGQAFF. The CDR3, as DNA: TGTGCCAGCAGACCCCGGGACAGGGGGCAAGCTTTCTTT.

This chain joins TRBV4-1 and TRBJ2-7; D tentatively reads TRBD1 or TRBD2 (6 bases each). CDR1 and CDR2 from the germline V gene are MGHRA and YSYEKL. The length of the CDR3 is 15 residues. Trimming shortened V by 6 bases and J by 2 bases, and 17 bases separated the two germline ends. The CDR3 bases are TGCGCCAGCAGTGACTCGGGGGCCCCACCCTACGAGCAGTACTTC. It yields the protein CASSDSGAPPYEQYF.

This clone has a handful of counts. One junction end does not reproduce the germline sequence, and a read error may be involved. The CDR3 nucleotides are TGTACCAGTAGTAAAAGGGGACCGGAGAACATTCAGTACTTC. Amino acids: CTSSKRGPENIQYF. V usage is TRBV19 and J usage is TRBJ2-4; D may be TRBD1 or TRBD2 (5 bases each). CDR3 length equals 14 residues. Germline V gives CDR1 LNHDA, CDR2 SQIVND (reference sequence).

This CDR3 is CASSFLRTGRGEKLFF. The DNA for the CDR3 is TGTGCCAGCAGTTTCCTGCGGACAGGGCGCGGGGAAAAACTGTTTTTT. This chain connects TRBV27 to TRBJ1-4; the match to TRBD1 covers 8 bases. The CDR3 runs 16 residues. V trimming: 3 bases; J trimming: 8 bases; junction bases outside the gene matches: 11. Germline CDR1 MNHEY, CDR2 SMNVEV (reference sequence).

V is TRBV6-5 and J is TRBJ1-1, with unresolved D. Trimming shortened V by 5 bases and J by 1 base, and 11 bases separated the two germline ends. The CDR3 length is 14 residues. Germline CDR1 and CDR2: MNHEY and SVGAGI. CDR3 DNA: TGTGCCAGCAGTCCCCCCTTTTCGAACACTGAAGCTTTCTTT. Translated: CASSPPFSNTEAFF.

The V call is TRBV29-1, the J call TRBJ2-3; the match to TRBD2 covers 8 bases. V shed 7 bases and J 6 bases; nucleotides not matched to a gene: 18. The CDR3 is made up of 16 amino acids. Germline CDR1 SQVTM, CDR2 ANQGSEA. The CDR3 nucleotides read TGCAGCGCCTCCGGGGGCCGCGGGAGGAGCTATGATACGCAGTATTTT. This gives the protein CSASGGRGRSYDTQYF.

This sequence joins TRBV11-2 and TRBJ2-1; weak D call: TRBD1 (5 bases). CDR1 and CDR2 from the germline V gene are SGHAT and FQNNGV. V dropped 6 bases and J dropped 3 bases, with 18 bases sitting between them. This CDR3 contains 16 residues. CDR3 bases: TGTGCCAGCAGATCGGTAAGGGGTCCCCTCTACAATGAGCAGTTCTTC. This gives the protein CASRSVRGPLYNEQFF.

The chain combines TRBV10-3 with TRBJ2-7; no clear D gene. V was clipped by 0 bases and J by 8 bases, with 8 bases between them. This CDR3 has 12 amino acids. Germline V gene sequence: CDR1 ENHRY, CDR2 SYGVKD. CDR3 sequence (DNA): TGTGCCATCAGTGAGTCCCCGGACCAGCAGTACTTC. Translated: CAISESPDQQYF.

The chain couples TRBV27 to TRBJ2-7, with 12 bases identical to TRBD2. The CDR3 is made up of 16 amino acids. Germline loops: CDR1 MNHEY, CDR2 SMNVEV (reference sequence). The junction had 8 bases not matched to a gene; V was cut back by 6 bases and J by 2 bases. The CDR3 DNA is TGTGCCAGCAGGACCTCACTAGCGGGAGGTACCTACGAGCAGTACTTC. Translated: CASRTSLAGGTYEQYF.

The rearrangement links TRBV28 to TRBJ1-4; D possibly corresponds to TRBD1 (6 bases). From germline, CDR1 is MDHEN and CDR2 SYDVKM. The ends were cut back, 3 bases at V and 9 bases at J, with 14 bases in the middle. CDR3 size: 14 residues. CDR3 loop: CASSLDSGRKKLFF. CDR3 DNA: TGTGCCAGCAGTTTGGACAGTGGAAGGAAAAAACTGTTTTTT.

The chain joins TRBV7-9 to TRBJ1-4, with TRBD1 identical over 9 bases. The V gene's germline CDR1 is SEHNR and CDR2 FQNEAQ (reference sequence). The V gene end was trimmed by 5 bases and the J gene end by 4 bases; junction bases not matched to a gene: 5. There are 15 residues in the CDR3. CDR3 bases: TGTGCCAGCAGCGAACAGGGGGCGGTTAATGAAAAACTGTTTTTT. Translated: CASSEQGAVNEKLFF.

This clone has only one observation. J is TRBJ2-7 and V is TRBV2; tentative D call: TRBD2 (7 bases). V lost 7 bases to trimming and J lost 5 bases, with 15 bases between them. Germline assignment: CDR1 SNHLY and CDR2 FYNNEI. The CDR3 totals 13 residues. In DNA form, the CDR3 reads TGTGCCAGCATTGCAGGGGAGGGCCACGAGCAGTACTTC. Protein sequence: CASIAGEGHEQYF. Full variable domain (remainder filled in from reference TRBV2 and TRBJ2-7): EPEVTQTPSHQVTQMGQEVILRCVPISNHLYFYWYRQILGQKVEFLVSFYNNEISEKSEIFDDQFSVERPDGSNFTLKIRSTKLEDSAMYFCASIAGEGHEQYFGPGTRLTVT.

The chain joins TRBV11-2 to TRBJ2-3; D gene uncertain. The V end lost 5 bases, the J end lost 6 bases, and 9 bases lay between the germline ends. Per the germline V gene, CDR1 is SGHAT and CDR2 is FQNNGV. The CDR3 runs 12 residues. The CDR3 loop is CASSPQSDTQYF. CDR3 sequence (DNA): TGTGCCAGCAGCCCACAATCGGATACGCAGTATTTT.

The chain combines TRBV5-1 with TRBJ2-2, with 11 bases fitting TRBD2. Trimming at V came to 4 bases and at J to 4 bases, leaving 6 bases not matched to a gene. This CDR3 region has 16 residues. In germline, CDR1 is SGHRS, CDR2 YFSETQ. The CDR3 nucleotides are TGCGCCAGCAGCCCCCGACTAGCGGGAATCACCGGGGAGCTGTTTTTT. Its protein is CASSPRLAGITGELFF. Full variable domain (missing parts from reference TRBV5-1 and TRBJ2-2): KAGVTQTPRYLIKTRGQQVTLSCSPISGHRSVSWYQQTPGQGLQFLFEYFSETQRNKGNFPGRFSGRQFSNSRSEMNVSTLELGDSALYLCASSPRLAGITGELFFGEGSRLTVL.

This chain uses TRBV6-5 with TRBJ2-7, with TRBD1 identical over 10 bases. CDR3 length: 16 residues. Germline V gives CDR1 MNHEY, CDR2 SVGAGI. J gave up 1 base and V 2 bases, and 5 bases lay outside the gene matches. The CDR3 DNA sequence: TGTGCCAGCAGTTACCGGACAGGGGGGAATTCCTACGAGCAGTACTTC. The encoded protein is CASSYRTGGNSYEQYF.

This clone was counted between two and nine times. The gene calls are TRBV7-2 and TRBJ2-5; unclear D gene. With the DNA end fitting TRBJ2-7 better, the J assignment may be wrong. From germline, CDR1 is SGHTA and CDR2 FQGNSA. The CDR3 has 13 amino acids. For the CDR3, the DNA is TGTGCCAGCAGCTTACAACGAGGCATCGAGCAGTACTTC. It is translated as CASSLQRGIEQYF.

CDR3 loop: CASTTPSPRKPNSPLHF. The CDR3 nucleotides are TGCGCCAGCACAACCCCCTCTCCTAGAAAACCGAATTCACCCCTCCACTTT. The chain couples TRBV5-1 to TRBJ1-6; no clear D. V was cut by 6 bases and J by 7 bases, with 23 bases left in between. CDR1 SGHRS and CDR2 YFSETQ come from the germline V gene. This CDR3 has 17 residues.

The genes are TRBV18 and TRBJ2-7; 10 positions agree with TRBD1. Germline V gives CDR1 KGHSH, CDR2 LQKENI. The CDR3 totals 15 residues. V was clipped by 5 bases and J by 7 bases; unmatched bases: 11. The CDR3 nucleotides are TGTGCCAGCTCAGGAGTGAGACAGGGGGCTGAAGAGCAGTACTTC. It is translated as CASSGVRQGAEEQYF.

The chain uses TRBV9 and TRBJ2-1; 13 bases agree with TRBD2. This CDR3 spans 18 amino acids. Germline lookup yields CDR1 SGDLS and CDR2 YYNGEE. After removal of 3 bases from V and 5 bases from J, the junction contained 11 bases not matched to a gene. In DNA, the CDR3 is TGTGCCAGCAGCGGAGCCAGGACTAGCGGGAGCCCTAACAATGAGCAGTTCTTC. Protein product: CASSGARTSGSPNNEQFF.

The genes are TRBV11-3 and TRBJ2-1, with 12 bases aligning to TRBD1. The V gene end was trimmed by 0 bases and the J gene end by 8 bases; junction bases not matched to a gene: 2. The V gene's germline CDR1 is SGHNT and CDR2 YENEEA. The CDR3 length is 15 residues. The CDR3 spells CASSLDGTGGDEQFF. For the CDR3, the DNA is TGTGCCAGCAGCTTAGACGGGACAGGGGGCGATGAGCAGTTCTTC.

This chain connects TRBV7-2 to TRBJ1-5; unclear D gene. The germline gives CDR1 SGHTA, CDR2 FQGNSA. Deletions cut 1 base from V and 0 bases from J, with 10 bases between. This CDR3 spans 16 amino acids. This CDR3 is CASSLVRAVSNQPQHF. CDR3 bases: TGTGCCAGCAGCTTAGTCCGTGCAGTTAGCAATCAGCCCCAGCATTTT.

The chain is built from TRBV6-4 and TRBJ2-2; possibly TRBD2 for D (6 bases). This CDR3 region has 14 residues. V dropped 5 bases and J dropped 5 bases, with 12 bases sitting between them. Per germline, CDR1 MRHNA and CDR2 SNTAGT. DNA for the CDR3: TGTGCCAGCAGTCCGGACTACAATACCGGGGAGCTGTTTTTT. The encoded protein is CASSPDYNTGELFF.

V and J are TRBV11-3 and TRBJ2-5; D not resolved. V lost 5 bases to trimming and J lost 2 bases, with 15 bases between them. Germline CDR1 SGHNT, CDR2 YENEEA. The length of the CDR3 is 15 residues. The CDR3 region is CASSPGGQRQETQYF. Written as DNA, the CDR3 is TGTGCCAGCAGCCCCGGTGGGCAGAGACAAGAGACCCAGTACTTC.

This chain connects TRBV6-5 to TRBJ2-1, with 9 bases fitting TRBD2. This CDR3 has 15 amino acids. Trimming at V came to 5 bases and at J to 3 bases, leaving 5 bases not matched to a gene. The germline gives CDR1 MNHEY, CDR2 SVGAGI. This chain's CDR3 is CASSIAGVGYNEQFF. CDR3 coding DNA: TGTGCCAGCAGTATAGCGGGAGTGGGCTACAATGAGCAGTTCTTC.